A single sample gave rise to the 21 T cell receptor beta chains below, sequenced in a study of cytomegalovirus exposure and HLA in healthy donors. The PCR was carried out with 60 Vbeta primers and 13 Jbeta primers. Clones were read by immunoSEQ multiplex PCR, and TCRdb kept only the in-frame ones, dropping some. The sample lists tens of thousands of clones, about three quarters seen once, with 4.5% in the top ten. The source material was PBMCs. These receptors were collected from a man aged 40-55 years in good health and CMV-seronegative.

This clone was observed a few times. CDR3 region: CAISPRTRDKGSGELFF. In DNA form, the CDR3 reads TGTGCCATCAGTCCACGCACGCGGGATAAAGGTTCCGGGGAGCTGTTTTTT. The chain uses TRBV10-3 and TRBJ2-2; D is perhaps TRBD2 (6 bases). The V and J ends lost 5 bases and 6 bases respectively, with 22 bases between them. Germline V gene sequence: CDR1 ENHRY, CDR2 SYGVKD. The CDR3 is 17 residues long.

The V and J genes are TRBV18 and TRBJ2-1; maybe TRBD2 (6 bases). Trimming removed 3 bases from V and 0 bases from J, with 15 bases in between. Germline V gene sequence: CDR1 KGHSH, CDR2 LQKENI. The CDR3 loop spans 17 amino acids. CDR3 nucleotide sequence: TGTGCCAGCTCACCCTCTTTTATCGGGAGCTCCTACAATGAGCAGTTCTTC. Its translation is CASSPSFIGSSYNEQFF.

J is TRBJ2-1 and V is TRBV11-2, with 9 bases identical to TRBD2. The J segment lost 10 bases and the V segment lost 1 base, leaving 14 bases of the junction unmatched. The CDR3 is made up of 17 amino acids. Germline CDR1 and CDR2: SGHAT and FQNNGV. The CDR3 loop is CASSLGNPGREGREQFF. The CDR3 nucleotides are TGTGCCAGCAGCTTAGGCAACCCTGGGCGGGAGGGCCGGGAGCAGTTCTTC.

The chain links TRBV19 to TRBJ1-4; 7 bases are a match to TRBD1. The ends lost 2 bases at V and 8 bases at J; junction bases unmatched: 8. Germline V gene sequence: CDR1 LNHDA, CDR2 SQIVND (reference sequence). The CDR3 consists of 15 residues. This chain's CDR3 is CASSIPPQGNEKLFF. In DNA form, the CDR3 reads TGTGCCAGTAGTATACCCCCACAGGGGAACGAAAAACTGTTTTTT.

J is TRBJ2-6 and V is TRBV5-4; maybe TRBD2 (5 bases). Trimming left V 6 bases short and J 2 bases short, with 21 bases between. Germline V lookup: CDR1 SGHNT, CDR2 YYREEE (reference sequence). The CDR3 runs 18 residues. The DNA of the CDR3 is TGTGCCAGCACTGACTATGGGTGGATATTGCCTGGGGCCAACGTCCTGACTTTC. Protein product: CASTDYGWILPGANVLTF.

The sample holds a few counts of this clone. CDR3 coding DNA: TGTGCCAGCAGCGGACTAGCGGGAGTCGGCACAGATACGCAGTATTTT. It specifies CASSGLAGVGTDTQYF. The chain uses TRBV27 and TRBJ2-3, with 13 bases lining up with TRBD2. The germline gives CDR1 MNHEY, CDR2 SMNVEV (reference sequence). This CDR3 spans 16 amino acids. J was trimmed by 1 base and V by 6 bases; bases with no gene match: 4.

J is TRBJ1-2 and V is TRBV27, with 8 positions matching TRBD1. Germline-derived CDR1 and CDR2 are MNHEY and SMNVEV (reference sequence). CDR3 length equals 14 residues. The J segment lost 0 bases and the V segment lost 4 bases, leaving 1 base of the junction unmatched. The CDR3: CASSSDRANYGYTF. CDR3 coding DNA: TGTGCCAGCAGTTCGGACAGGGCTAACTATGGCTACACCTTC.

The V gene is TRBV29-1, the J gene TRBJ2-1; D is undetermined. Looked up from germline, CDR1 is SQVTM and CDR2 is ANQGSEA. The CDR3 is 12 amino acids. Trimming cost V 1 base and J 4 bases, with 5 bases left between them. CDR3: CSVEVSYNEQFF. CDR3 in DNA: TGCAGCGTTGAAGTTAGTTACAATGAGCAGTTCTTC.

The J gene is TRBJ1-5, the V gene TRBV2; D is uncertain. The V gene lost 3 bases and the J gene lost 3 bases, with 9 bases spanning the gap. The CDR3 is made up of 14 amino acids. Looked up from germline, CDR1 is SNHLY and CDR2 is FYNNEI. The CDR3 spells CASSDSSNNQPQHF. The CDR3 DNA reads TGTGCCAGCAGTGATTCCAGTAACAATCAGCCCCAGCATTTT. Full variable domain (missing parts from reference TRBV2 and TRBJ1-5): EPEVTQTPSHQVTQMGQEVILRCVPISNHLYFYWYRQILGQKVEFLVSFYNNEISEKSEIFDDQFSVERPDGSNFTLKIRSTKLEDSAMYFCASSDSSNNQPQHFGDGTRLSIL.

V usage is TRBV19 and J usage is TRBJ1-5, with 9 bases matching TRBD1. This CDR3 region has 15 residues. V was clipped by 4 bases and J by 6 bases; unmatched bases: 7. Germline V gene sequence: CDR1 LNHDA, CDR2 SQIVND (reference sequence). In DNA, the CDR3 is TGTGCCAGTAGTACTAGACAGGGGGTAGCTCAGCCCCAGCATTTT. Translating it yields CASSTRQGVAQPQHF.

CDR3 bases: TGTGCCAGCAGAAAGGAGAGGGGGGAGGGTGAGCAGTTCTTC. Its protein product is CASRKERGEGEQFF. This chain links TRBV6-6 with TRBJ2-1; a possible D gene is TRBD2 (7 bases). The CDR3 has 14 amino acids. Deletions cut 6 bases from V and 9 bases from J, with 18 bases between. Germline values: CDR1 MNHNY, CDR2 SVGAGI (reference sequence).

This clone has more than one count but fewer than ten. This chain connects TRBV10-3 to TRBJ2-7; D possibly corresponds to TRBD2 (5 bases). Germline CDR1 is ENHRY and CDR2 is SYGVKD. V was clipped by 3 bases and J by 0 bases, with 15 bases between them. The CDR3 runs to 16 residues. The CDR3 loop is CAISDPGLGGSYEQYF. The DNA of the CDR3 is TGTGCCATCAGTGACCCGGGCCTTGGAGGCTCCTACGAGCAGTACTTC.

The chain combines TRBV9 with TRBJ2-5, with a possible D match to TRBD1 (6 bases). The CDR3 covers 14 residues. Trimming cost V 3 bases and J 5 bases, with 14 bases left between them. Germline CDR1 is SGDLS and CDR2 is YYNGEE. The DNA of the CDR3 is TGTGCCAGCAGCGGCCGGACAGACGTGGAGACCCAGTACTTC. This codes for CASSGRTDVETQYF.

The chain joins TRBV19 to TRBJ2-3, with TRBD1 identical over 7 bases. Germline CDR1 LNHDA, CDR2 SQIVND (reference sequence). Trimming cost V 8 bases and J 4 bases; bases outside gene matches: 6. This CDR3 is built from 13 residues. The CDR3: CASCYRGSDTQYF. The DNA for the CDR3 is TGTGCCAGTTGTTACAGGGGCTCAGATACGCAGTATTTT.

In its sample, this clone was seen many times. V is TRBV30 and J is TRBJ1-5; TRBD1 is a possible D gene (6 bases). This CDR3 region has 16 residues. Germline CDR1 and CDR2: GTSNPN and SVGIG (reference sequence). Trimming removed 4 bases from V and 3 bases from J, with 19 bases in between. The CDR3 nucleotides are TGTGCCTGGAAAGGGGAGACAGGACGTTCCAATCAGCCCCAGCATTTT. Residues: CAWKGETGRSNQPQHF.

The chain carries TRBV28 and TRBJ1-5; 9 bases are a match to TRBD1. CDR1 is MDHEN and CDR2 is SYDVKM in the germline V gene. The junction had 5 bases not matched to a gene; V was cut back by 3 bases and J by 5 bases. The CDR3 is 15 residues long. The CDR3: CASSFPGQGHQPQHF. In DNA form, the CDR3 reads TGTGCCAGCAGTTTCCCGGGACAGGGACATCAGCCCCAGCATTTT.

CDR3 sequence (DNA): TGCAGCTCCCGGGGGGGGGATGGCTACACCTTC. This codes for CSSRGGDGYTF. The J gene is TRBJ1-2, the V gene TRBV29-1; weak D call: TRBD1 (5 bases). V dropped 8 bases and J dropped 6 bases, with 13 bases sitting between them. Per the germline V gene, CDR1 is SQVTM and CDR2 is ANQGSEA. The CDR3 extends over 11 amino acids.

J is TRBJ2-1 and V is TRBV5-1; D possibly corresponds to TRBD2 (6 bases). The germline gives CDR1 SGHRS, CDR2 YFSETQ. The CDR3 runs 14 residues. Trimming cost V 2 bases and J 10 bases, with 16 bases left between them. The CDR3 is CASSLRMREGEQFF. CDR3 DNA: TGCGCCAGCAGCTTAAGGATGCGGGAAGGGGAGCAGTTCTTC.

This clone occurred once. This rearrangement joins TRBV4-2 to TRBJ2-7; no firm D call. The CDR3 extends over 13 amino acids. Germline V CDR1 and CDR2: LGHNA, YNFKEQ. V lost 0 bases and J lost 3, with 6 bases in between. The CDR3 loop reads CASSQDQDYEQYF. In nucleotides, the CDR3 is TGTGCCAGCAGCCAAGATCAGGACTACGAGCAGTACTTC.

This chain joins TRBV19 and TRBJ1-1; the D gene is possibly TRBD1 (6 bases). Trimming took 7 bases from V and 0 from J, leaving 12 bases between them. CDR1 and CDR2 from the germline V gene are LNHDA and SQIVND (reference sequence). The CDR3 totals 14 residues. The chain's CDR3 is CASTPGQMNTEAFF. In nucleotides, the CDR3 is TGTGCCAGTACCCCTGGACAGATGAACACTGAAGCTTTCTTT. Full variable domain (remainder filled in from reference TRBV19 and TRBJ1-1): DGGITQSPKYLFRKEGQNVTLSCEQNLNHDAMYWYRQDPGQGLRLIYYSQIVNDFQKGDIAEGYSVSREKKESFPLTVTSAQKNPTAFYLCASTPGQMNTEAFFGQGTRLTVV.

In its sample, this clone was seen a few times. The chain has TRBV5-4 and TRBJ1-5; 9 bases are a match to TRBD1. The CDR3 has 15 amino acids. Germline lookup yields CDR1 SGHNT and CDR2 YYREEE (reference sequence). V gave up 4 bases and J gave up 4 bases; unmatched junction bases: 6. This CDR3 reads CASSQFDRGNQPQHF. CDR3 sequence (DNA): TGTGCCAGCAGCCAATTCGACAGGGGGAATCAGCCCCAGCATTTT.